Described below is a single TCR beta chain sequence and its context. No antigen is known for it. Repertoires were generated with immunoSEQ multiplex PCR, while TCRdb's copy carries only in-frame clones and drops some. The table includes around 220,000 clones, roughly 94% detected once. CDR1 is MNHEY and CDR2 is SMNVEV in the germline V gene (reference sequence). The CDR3 runs to 14 residues. With V trimmed by 4 bases and J by 5 bases, 2 bases remained unmatched. The sample originates from a study of T cell responses to AZD1222 COVID-19 vaccine. Regarding the study as a whole: Repertoires were obtained solely post-peak T cell response. As reported, nearly half of all spike-specific TCRs target variant regions that are unmutated. Most donors were white British and more were female, and clonal diversity was possibly underestimated. Vaccine-related CD4 TCRs covered spike, predominating at 160-218 and 743-854.

The J gene is TRBJ2-2, the V gene TRBV27; 9 nucleotides agree with TRBD1. The material was peripheral blood, obtained 28 days after the second dose of the MenACWY control vaccine. The origin of this receptor is an adult who received the MenACWY meningococcal vaccine as a control. The CDR3 protein is CASSYRGRTGELFF. CDR3 nucleotides: TGTGCCAGCAGTTACAGGGGGCGGACCGGGGAGCTGTTTTTT.